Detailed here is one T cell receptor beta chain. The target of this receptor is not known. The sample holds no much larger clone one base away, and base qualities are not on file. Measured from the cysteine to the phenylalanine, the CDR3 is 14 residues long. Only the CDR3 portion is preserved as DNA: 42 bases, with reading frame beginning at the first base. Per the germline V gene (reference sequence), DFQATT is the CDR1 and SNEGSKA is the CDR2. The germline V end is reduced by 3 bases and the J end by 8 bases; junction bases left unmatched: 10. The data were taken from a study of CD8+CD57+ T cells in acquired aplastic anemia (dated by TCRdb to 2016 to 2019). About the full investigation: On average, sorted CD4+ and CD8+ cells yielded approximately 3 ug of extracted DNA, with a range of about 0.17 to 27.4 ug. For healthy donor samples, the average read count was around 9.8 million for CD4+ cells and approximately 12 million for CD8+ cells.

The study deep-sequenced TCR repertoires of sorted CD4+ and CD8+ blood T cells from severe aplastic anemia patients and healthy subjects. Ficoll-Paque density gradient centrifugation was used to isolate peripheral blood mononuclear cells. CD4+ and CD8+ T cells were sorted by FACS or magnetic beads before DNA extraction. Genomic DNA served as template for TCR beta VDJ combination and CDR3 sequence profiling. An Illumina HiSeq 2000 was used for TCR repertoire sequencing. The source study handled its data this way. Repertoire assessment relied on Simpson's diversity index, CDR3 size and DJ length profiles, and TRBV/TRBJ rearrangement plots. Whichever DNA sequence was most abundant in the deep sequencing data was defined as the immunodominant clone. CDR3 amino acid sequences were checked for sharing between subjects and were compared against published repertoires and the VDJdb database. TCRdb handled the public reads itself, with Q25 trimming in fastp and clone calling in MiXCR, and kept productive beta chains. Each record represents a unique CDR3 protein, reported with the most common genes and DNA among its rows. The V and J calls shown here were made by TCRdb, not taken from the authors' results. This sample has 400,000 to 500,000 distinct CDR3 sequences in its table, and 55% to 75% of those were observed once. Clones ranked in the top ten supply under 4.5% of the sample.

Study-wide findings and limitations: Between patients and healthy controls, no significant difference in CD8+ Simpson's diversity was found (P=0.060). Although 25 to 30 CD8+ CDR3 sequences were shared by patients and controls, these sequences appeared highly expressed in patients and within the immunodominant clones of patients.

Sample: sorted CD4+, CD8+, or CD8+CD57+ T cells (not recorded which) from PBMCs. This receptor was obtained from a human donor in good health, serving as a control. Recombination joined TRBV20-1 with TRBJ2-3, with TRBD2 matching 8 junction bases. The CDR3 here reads CSASTTSVFSTQYF. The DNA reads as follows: TGCAGTGCTAGCACGACTAGCGTGTTCTCTACGCAGTATTTT.